These 5 T cell receptor beta chains were all obtained from the same sample, sequenced in a study of cytomegalovirus exposure and HLA in healthy donors. Assay used: immunoSEQ multiplex PCR; TCRdb lists only in-frame clones, some missing. The top ten hold approximately 1% of the sample, which has approximately 160,000 clones, 95% to 96% seen once. Input material: PBMCs. The receptors shown here come from a woman under 30 in good health and CMV-seronegative.

V and J are TRBV7-8 and TRBJ2-3; D may be TRBD1 (5 bases). The germline gives CDR1 SGHVS, CDR2 FQNEAQ. V lost 0 bases, J lost 0 bases, and 16 bases lay in between. CDR3 length equals 18 residues. CDR3 in amino acids: CASSLALQGSSSTDTQYF. DNA of the CDR3: TGTGCCAGCAGCTTAGCCCTCCAGGGCTCTTCAAGCACAGATACGCAGTATTTT.

The chain couples TRBV7-2 to TRBJ2-5; a weak D match, TRBD2 (5 bases). V shed 5 bases and J shed 5 bases, with 15 bases lying between them. This CDR3 spans 14 amino acids. Germline V gene sequence: CDR1 SGHTA, CDR2 FQGNSA. In DNA, the CDR3 is TGTGCCAGCAGCCCAGACCGGGGTAGTGAGACCCAGTACTTC. It yields the protein CASSPDRGSETQYF.

The chain uses TRBV7-6 and TRBJ2-3, with 8 nucleotides matching TRBD1. CDR3 size: 14 residues. Germline V gene lookup returns CDR1 SGHVS and CDR2 FNYEAQ. The V segment lost 5 bases and the J segment 2 bases; nucleotides outside the gene matches: 3. For the CDR3, the DNA is TGTGCCAGCAGCAGGGGACAGGCCACAGATACGCAGTATTTT. Protein product: CASSRGQATDTQYF.

J is TRBJ1-2 and V is TRBV6-4, with 7 bases fitting TRBD1. CDR1 and CDR2 from the germline V gene are MRHNA and SNTAGT. V lost 5 bases and J lost 4; bases outside the gene matches: 13. The CDR3 has 16 residues. The CDR3 DNA sequence: TGTGCCAGCAGTCCCGGGACAGCGCCTACCGTCTATGGCTACACCTTC. It specifies CASSPGTAPTVYGYTF.

This chain joins TRBV2 and TRBJ1-5, with D maybe TRBD1 (5 bases). Germline-derived CDR1 and CDR2 are SNHLY and FYNNEI. Deletions cut 1 base from V and 5 bases from J, with 15 bases between. CDR3 length equals 16 residues. The CDR3 DNA reads TGTGCCAGCAGTGAAGGGACCTGGCAGGGCCATCAGCCCCAGCATTTT. Residues: CASSEGTWQGHQPQHF.